This TCR beta chain was sequenced in a study of identical twins. Study-wide results and limits: When twins shared out-of-frame alpha sequences, those sequences had excess low generation probability. Zero-insertion results could be subject to partial confounding by invariant MAIT and iNKT cells. Beta out-of-frame sequences showed weaker excess sharing between twins.

Unique molecular identifiers were in the cDNA, with template-switch universal primer binding. TCRdb recomputed calls from the 5' RACE reads with MiXCR, one row per CDR3 protein. The sample consists of approximately 690,000 distinct CDR3 sequences, 5.5% to 6.5% of them appearing once. The CDR3 sequence is 16 residues long. CDR1 LNHDA and CDR2 SQIVND come from the germline V gene (reference sequence). V was pared by 3 bases and J by 1 base, with 12 bases between. Points on this clonotype: Its antigen remains unknown.

The source of this sequence is a young man in good health. The chain is built from TRBV19 and TRBJ2-2; possibly TRBD2 for D (6 bases). The sample consisted of naive T cells sorted from blood. The CDR3 spells CASSMWDSLNTGELFF. The CDR3 region has the DNA TGTGCCAGTAGTATGTGGGACTCCCTGAACACCGGGGAGCTGTTTTTT.